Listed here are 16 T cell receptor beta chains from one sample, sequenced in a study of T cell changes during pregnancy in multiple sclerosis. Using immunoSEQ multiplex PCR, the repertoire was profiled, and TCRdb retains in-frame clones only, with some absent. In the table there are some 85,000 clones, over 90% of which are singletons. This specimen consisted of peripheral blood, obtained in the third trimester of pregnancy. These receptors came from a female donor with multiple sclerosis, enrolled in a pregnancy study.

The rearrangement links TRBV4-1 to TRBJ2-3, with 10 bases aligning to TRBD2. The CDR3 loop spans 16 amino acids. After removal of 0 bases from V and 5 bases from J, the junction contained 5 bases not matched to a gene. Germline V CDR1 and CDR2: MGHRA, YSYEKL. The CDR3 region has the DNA TGCGCCAGCAGCCAAGATAGCGGGAGGCAGGGAGATACGCAGTATTTT. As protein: CASSQDSGRQGDTQYF.

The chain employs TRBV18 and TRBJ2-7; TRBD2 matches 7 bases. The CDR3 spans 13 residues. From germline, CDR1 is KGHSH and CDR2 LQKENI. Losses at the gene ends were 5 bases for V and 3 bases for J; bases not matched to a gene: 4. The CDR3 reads CASSAGLSYEQYF. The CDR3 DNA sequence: TGTGCCAGCTCAGCGGGACTAAGCTACGAGCAGTACTTC.

CDR3 coding DNA: TGTGCCAGCAGCCAATACGGGACAGGGAAGGTGAACATTCAGTACTTC. Protein: CASSQYGTGKVNIQYF. The V gene is TRBV16, the J gene TRBJ2-4; TRBD1 agrees at 9 bases. This CDR3 spans 16 amino acids. CDR1 and CDR2 (germline): KGHSY, FQNENV. With V trimmed by 1 base and J by 7 bases, 8 bases remained unmatched.

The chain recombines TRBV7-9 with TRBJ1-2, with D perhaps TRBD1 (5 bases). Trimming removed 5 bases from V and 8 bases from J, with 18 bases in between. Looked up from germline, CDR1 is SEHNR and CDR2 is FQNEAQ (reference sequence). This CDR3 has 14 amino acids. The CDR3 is CASSRSGGIEGYTF. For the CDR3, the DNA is TGTGCCAGCAGCCGGAGCGGGGGGATTGAAGGCTACACCTTC.

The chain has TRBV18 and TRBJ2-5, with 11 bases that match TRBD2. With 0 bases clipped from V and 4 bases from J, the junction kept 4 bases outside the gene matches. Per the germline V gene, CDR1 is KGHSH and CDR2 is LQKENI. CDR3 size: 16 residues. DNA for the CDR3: TGTGCCAGCTCACCACCGTTTAGCGGGAGGGGAGAGACCCAGTACTTC. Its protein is CASSPPFSGRGETQYF.

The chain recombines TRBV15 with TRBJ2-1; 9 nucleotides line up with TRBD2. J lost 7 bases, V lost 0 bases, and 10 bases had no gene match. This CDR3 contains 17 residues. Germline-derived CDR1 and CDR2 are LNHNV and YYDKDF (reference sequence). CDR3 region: CATSRDLAAGGGNEQFF. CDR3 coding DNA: TGTGCCACCAGCAGAGATTTAGCAGCGGGAGGAGGAAATGAGCAGTTCTTC.

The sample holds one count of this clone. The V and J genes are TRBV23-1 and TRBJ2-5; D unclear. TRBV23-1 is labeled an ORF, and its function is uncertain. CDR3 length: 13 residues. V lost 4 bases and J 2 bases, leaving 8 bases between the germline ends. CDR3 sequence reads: CASSPHRQETQYF. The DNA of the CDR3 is TGCGCCAGCAGTCCGCACAGACAAGAGACCCAGTACTTC.

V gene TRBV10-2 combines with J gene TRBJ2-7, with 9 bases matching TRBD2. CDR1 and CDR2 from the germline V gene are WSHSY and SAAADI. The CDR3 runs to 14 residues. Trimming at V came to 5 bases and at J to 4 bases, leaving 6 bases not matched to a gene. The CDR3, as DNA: TGCGCCAGCAGTTTAGCGGGAGACCTATACGAGCAGTACTTC. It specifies CASSLAGDLYEQYF.

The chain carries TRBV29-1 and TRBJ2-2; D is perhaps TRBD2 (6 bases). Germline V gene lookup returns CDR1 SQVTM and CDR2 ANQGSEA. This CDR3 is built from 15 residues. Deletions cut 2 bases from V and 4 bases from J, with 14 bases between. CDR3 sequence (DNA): TGCAGCGTTGAATTGGAGGGGAGTAGCACCGGGGAGCTGTTTTTT. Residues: CSVELEGSSTGELFF.

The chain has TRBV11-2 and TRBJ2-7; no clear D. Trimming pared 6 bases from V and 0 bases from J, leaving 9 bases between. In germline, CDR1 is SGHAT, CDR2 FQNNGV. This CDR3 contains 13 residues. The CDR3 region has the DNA TGTGCCAGCAGGATGGGCAGCTCCTACGAGCAGTACTTC. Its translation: CASRMGSSYEQYF.

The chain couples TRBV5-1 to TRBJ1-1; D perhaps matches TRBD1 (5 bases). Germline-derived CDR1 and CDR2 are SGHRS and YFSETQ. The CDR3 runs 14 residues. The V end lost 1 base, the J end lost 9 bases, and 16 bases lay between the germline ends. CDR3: CASSLTHPGGKAFF. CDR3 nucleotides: TGCGCCAGCAGCTTGACCCACCCGGGGGGGAAAGCTTTCTTT.

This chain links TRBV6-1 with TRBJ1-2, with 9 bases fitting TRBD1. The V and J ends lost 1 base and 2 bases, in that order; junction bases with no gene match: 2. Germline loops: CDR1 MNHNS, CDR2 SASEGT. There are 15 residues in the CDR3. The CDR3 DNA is TGTGCCAGCAGTGAAGTGGGACAGGGCAACTATGGCTACACCTTC. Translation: CASSEVGQGNYGYTF.

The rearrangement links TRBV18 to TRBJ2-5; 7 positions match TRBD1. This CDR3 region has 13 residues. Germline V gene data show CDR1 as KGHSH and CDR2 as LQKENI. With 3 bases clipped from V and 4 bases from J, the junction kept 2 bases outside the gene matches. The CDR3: CASSPPGGETQYF. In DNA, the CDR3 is TGTGCCAGCTCACCGCCAGGGGGAGAGACCCAGTACTTC.

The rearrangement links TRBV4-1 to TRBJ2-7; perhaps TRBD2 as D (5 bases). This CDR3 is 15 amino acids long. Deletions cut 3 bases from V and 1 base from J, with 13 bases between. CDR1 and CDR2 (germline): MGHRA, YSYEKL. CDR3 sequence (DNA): TGCGCCAGCAGCCACGATAAACTAGAATCCTACGAGCAGTACTTC. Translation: CASSHDKLESYEQYF.

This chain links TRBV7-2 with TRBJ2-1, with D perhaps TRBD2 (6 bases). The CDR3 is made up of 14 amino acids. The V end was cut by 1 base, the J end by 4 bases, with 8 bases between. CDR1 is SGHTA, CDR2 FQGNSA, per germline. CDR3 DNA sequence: TGTGCCAGCAGCTTAGGCGGGGATTACAATGAGCAGTTCTTC. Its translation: CASSLGGDYNEQFF.

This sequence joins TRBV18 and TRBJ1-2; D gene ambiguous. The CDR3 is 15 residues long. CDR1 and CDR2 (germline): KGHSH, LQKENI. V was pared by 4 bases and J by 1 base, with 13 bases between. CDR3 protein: CASSRGSELNYGYTF. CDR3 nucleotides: TGTGCCAGCTCACGAGGGTCCGAGCTTAACTATGGCTACACCTTC.